Listed below are T cell receptor beta chains from one sample, sequenced in a study of blood T cell repertoires in COVID-19. Assay used: immunoSEQ multiplex PCR; TCRdb lists only in-frame clones, some missing. The data hold roughly 250,000 clones, with approximately 89% observed a single time. Sequenced input: PBMCs or T cells enriched from blood (not recorded which). All receptors derive from a woman aged 40 to 55 who had been exposed to COVID-19. The CDR3 runs from the conserved cysteine through the conserved F or W. The order of the fields is clone size, J gene, D gene, V gene, CDR3 protein, CDR3 DNA. A D gene is named only where the DNA matches it firmly. Some rows mark clone size as missing; the rest say once, few, many or name a class of expanded clone.

>-|TRBJ2-1|TRBD2|TRBV27
CASSYIAGGSYNEQFF
TGTGCCAGCAGTTATATAGCGGGTGGCTCCTACAATGAGCAGTTCTTC
>-|TRBJ2-7|-|TRBV30
CAWEGGTVEQYF
TGTGCCTGGGAAGGAGGAACGGTCGAGCAGTACTTC
>few|TRBJ1-4|-|TRBV2
CASSEAGRKHEKLFF
TGTGCCAGCAGTGAGGCGGGACGGAAACACGAAAAACTGTTTTTT
>-|TRBJ2-3|-|TRBV7-8
CASSFPVEGAFSGDTQYF
TGTGCCAGCAGCTTCCCGGTGGAGGGGGCTTTTTCTGGAGATACGCAGTATTTT
>-|TRBJ1-5|-|TRBV19
CASSIPGDQPQHF
TGTGCCAGTAGTATCCCAGGGGATCAGCCCCAGCATTTT
>few|TRBJ1-1|TRBD1|TRBV24-1
CATSESGTANTEAFF
TGTGCCACCAGTGAATCCGGGACAGCGAACACTGAAGCTTTCTTT
>-|TRBJ1-4|-|TRBV4-3
CASSQEWGDRGLFF
TGCGCCAGCAGCCAAGAGTGGGGCGACCGGGGGCTGTTTTTT
>-|TRBJ2-3|TRBD1|TRBV6-5
CASSYSGTGANTQYF
TGTGCCAGCAGTTACTCGGGGACAGGGGCCAATACGCAGTATTTT
>-|TRBJ1-1|TRBD1|TRBV18
CASSDIDRVTTEAFF
TGTGCCAGCTCGGATATCGACAGGGTAACCACTGAAGCTTTCTTT
>-|TRBJ2-6|-|TRBV21-1
CASSPMTGEGSSGANVLTF
TGTGCCAGCAGCCCCATGACAGGGGAGGGTTCGTCTGGGGCCAACGTCCTGACTTTC
>-|TRBJ2-2|-|TRBV7-2
CASSWSGPGELFF
TGTGCCAGCAGCTGGAGCGGTCCCGGGGAGCTGTTTTTT
>-|TRBJ1-1|TRBD1|TRBV7-9
CASSRPFITGGPTEAFF
TGTGCCAGCAGCCGACCATTCATAACAGGGGGGCCCACTGAAGCTTTCTTT
>once|TRBJ1-2|-|TRBV5-1
CASSRFDGGYGYTF
TGCGCCAGCAGCCGATTTGACGGGGGCTATGGCTACACCTTC
>-|TRBJ1-2|-|TRBV19
CASSIQGRNFNYGYTF
TGTGCCAGTAGTATACAGGGGCGAAACTTTAACTATGGCTACACCTTC
>-|TRBJ1-2|TRBD1|TRBV2
CASKPGQATAGYTF
TGTGCCAGCAAACCCGGACAGGCAACGGCTGGCTACACCTTC
>few|TRBJ2-1|-|TRBV6-4
CASSEKADSYNEQFF
TGTGCCAGCAGTGAAAAGGCCGACAGTTACAATGAGCAGTTCTTC
>-|TRBJ1-2|TRBD1|TRBV29-1
CSATEDRVGYGYTF
TGCAGCGCAACTGAGGACAGGGTGGGCTATGGCTACACCTTC
>-|TRBJ2-1|TRBD1|TRBV6-2/TRBV6-3
CASSYLPGQGSYNEQFF
TGTGCCAGCAGTTATTTACCGGGACAGGGCTCCTACAATGAGCAGTTCTTC
>-|TRBJ1-2|TRBD1|TRBV9
CASSVSQGAQGYTF
TGTGCCAGCAGCGTTTCACAGGGGGCGCAGGGCTACACCTTC
>-|TRBJ1-1|TRBD1|TRBV28
CASSLRQGWGNTEAFF
TGTGCCAGCAGTCTAAGACAGGGCTGGGGGAACACTGAAGCTTTCTTT
>-|TRBJ2-3|TRBD1|TRBV19
CASSETGVVGTDTQYF
TGTGCCAGTAGTGAAACAGGGGTTGTAGGCACAGATACGCAGTATTTT
>-|TRBJ2-3|-|TRBV4-2
CASSQELSGDTQYF
TGTGCCAGCAGCCAAGAACTTAGCGGCGATACGCAGTATTTT
>-|TRBJ2-1|-|TRBV6-6
CASSARRAGYNEQFF
TGTGCCAGCAGTGCAAGGCGAGCAGGGTACAATGAGCAGTTCTTC
>-|TRBJ1-2|TRBD1|TRBV5-5
CASSWTGYGYTF
TGTGCCAGCAGCTGGACAGGCTATGGCTACACCTTC
>-|TRBJ1-4|TRBD1|TRBV7-2
CASSSSTGGVGEKLFF
TGTGCCAGCAGCTCCTCCACAGGGGGCGTTGGTGAAAAACTGTTTTTT
>-|TRBJ2-1|TRBD1|TRBV24-1
CATSDEDREQFF
TGTGCCACCAGTGATGAGGACAGGGAGCAGTTCTTC
>-|TRBJ1-5|-|TRBV5-1
CASSPTGLNQPQHF
TGTGCCAGCAGCCCTACAGGGCTCAATCAGCCCCAGCATTTT
>once|TRBJ2-5|-|TRBV19
CASSLSGRLKFQETQYF
TGTGCCAGTAGTCTTTCAGGAAGGTTAAAGTTTCAAGAGACCCAGTACTTC
>-|TRBJ1-1|TRBD1|TRBV28
CASSETGGSEAFF
TGTGCCAGCAGTGAGACAGGGGGCAGTGAAGCTTTCTTT
>-|TRBJ2-1|TRBD1|TRBV11-3
CASSAGQGETNEQFF
TGTGCCAGCAGCGCGGGACAGGGAGAGACCAATGAGCAGTTCTTC
>once|TRBJ2-1|-|TRBV5-1
CASSLGDWDEQFF
TGTGCCAGCAGCTTGGGGGACTGGGATGAGCAGTTCTTC
>-|TRBJ1-5|-|TRBV20-1
CSASLGEASQHF
TGCAGTGCTAGTCTGGGGGAGGCGTCCCAGCATTTT
>-|TRBJ1-5|TRBD1|TRBV19
CASSGRNRGYSQPQHF
TGTGCCAGTAGTGGCCGGAACAGGGGTTATTCTCAGCCCCAGCATTTT
>-|TRBJ1-6|-|TRBV11-3
CASSLDLTGLSPLHF
TGTGCCAGCAGCTTAGATCTAACAGGCTTGTCACCCCTCCACTTT
>-|TRBJ1-1|TRBD1|TRBV5-4
CASSFWDRGSEAFF
TGTGCCAGCAGCTTTTGGGACAGGGGGAGTGAAGCTTTCTTT
>-|TRBJ2-1|-|TRBV5-6
CASSSHGAGQFF
TGTGCCAGCAGCTCCCATGGAGCGGGGCAGTTCTTC
>-|TRBJ1-2|-|TRBV5-4
CASSFDRTHGYTF
TGTGCCAGCAGCTTTGACAGGACACATGGCTACACCTTC
>-|TRBJ1-2|-|TRBV5-5
CASSFGTVYGYTF
TGTGCCAGCAGCTTTGGAACAGTCTATGGCTACACCTTC
>-|TRBJ1-3|TRBD1|TRBV10-3
CAISGQGAPGNTIYF
TGTGCCATCAGTGGGCAGGGGGCGCCTGGAAACACCATATATTTT
>-|TRBJ2-1|-|TRBV24-1
CATSVSSVNNEQFF
TGTGCCACCAGTGTATCCAGTGTCAACAATGAGCAGTTCTTC
>once|TRBJ2-1|TRBD2|TRBV5-4
CASSSGTSGTRGEQFF
TGTGCCAGCAGCTCCGGGACTAGCGGGACTAGGGGTGAGCAGTTCTTC
>once|TRBJ2-4|-|TRBV7-2
CASSLESTGRAKNIQYF
TGTGCCAGCAGCTTAGAGTCGACAGGGAGGGCCAAAAACATTCAGTACTTC
>-|TRBJ2-7|TRBD2|TRBV30
CACERGTYEQYF
TGTGCCTGTGAGCGGGGAACTTACGAGCAGTACTTC
>-|TRBJ1-6|-|TRBV6-5
CASKLGWAGSPLHF
TGTGCCAGCAAACTAGGGTGGGCAGGTTCACCCCTCCACTTT
>-|TRBJ1-2|TRBD1|TRBV6-5
CASSPWDRGEYGYTF
TGTGCCAGCAGTCCCTGGGACAGGGGGGAATATGGCTACACCTTC
>-|TRBJ1-6|TRBD1|TRBV9
CASSVTDRGPYNSPLHF
TGTGCCAGCAGCGTTACCGACAGGGGCCCCTATAATTCACCCCTCCACTTT
>-|TRBJ2-7|TRBD1|TRBV28
CASSLQGQGNEQYF
TGTGCCAGCAGTTTACAGGGACAGGGGAACGAGCAGTACTTC
>-|TRBJ1-1|-|TRBV24-1
CATSTGLQGHTEAFF
TGTGCCACCAGCACGGGATTACAGGGTCACACTGAAGCTTTCTTT
>-|TRBJ2-2|-|TRBV19
CASSIWGRPKPNTGELFF
TGTGCCAGTAGTATCTGGGGCAGGCCGAAGCCGAACACCGGGGAGCTGTTTTTT
>few|TRBJ1-4|-|TRBV15
CATSIGEGPTTNEKLFF
TGTGCCACCAGCATAGGGGAGGGTCCTACAACTAATGAAAAACTGTTTTTT
>-|TRBJ1-1|-|TRBV27
CASSLLLRGTEAFF
TGTGCCAGCAGTTTACTCTTAAGGGGCACTGAAGCTTTCTTT
>-|TRBJ1-6|TRBD1|TRBV6-2/TRBV6-3
CASSYDVGRDRGDSPLHF
TGTGCCAGCAGTTACGACGTAGGCCGGGACAGGGGGGATTCACCCCTCCACTTT
>-|TRBJ2-1|TRBD2|TRBV9
CASSVGPVVAGGYNEQFF
TGTGCCAGCAGCGTAGGGCCCGTTGTAGCGGGAGGCTACAATGAGCAGTTCTTC
>-|TRBJ1-1|-|TRBV27
CASSMLGGTEAFF
TGTGCCAGCAGTATGTTGGGGGGCACTGAAGCTTTCTTT
>-|TRBJ1-1|TRBD1|TRBV18
CASSQDRVNTEAFF
TGTGCCAGCTCCCAAGACAGGGTGAACACTGAAGCTTTCTTT
>-|TRBJ2-5|-|TRBV7-3
CASSPQPGVRGTQYF
TGTGCCAGCAGCCCCCAACCAGGGGTGAGAGGGACCCAGTACTTC
>-|TRBJ2-1|TRBD1|TRBV19
CASSIGTGGQFF
TGTGCCAGTAGTATTGGGACAGGGGGGCAGTTCTTC
>-|TRBJ2-4|-|TRBV3-1/TRBV3-2
CASSQEGATQYF
TGTGCCAGCAGCCAAGAAGGAGCGACTCAGTACTTC
>-|TRBJ2-5|TRBD1|TRBV27
CASSSGQGALPNRETQYF
TGTGCCAGCAGTTCGGGACAGGGGGCTCTCCCGAATCGAGAGACCCAGTACTTC